These 24 T cell receptor beta chains came from one sample sequenced in a study of blood T cell repertoires in COVID-19 (dated by TCRdb to 2018 to 2021). The protocol used for the library was the immunoSEQ multiplex PCR assay. TCRdb provides this immuneACCESS table in a form limited to in-frame rearrangements. Some clones are lacking; in checked studies, under half of them reflect an unresolved V gene, and why the rest are absent is not known. The sample has around 420,000 clones on record, around 90% of them singletons. The biggest ten clones account for more than 2% of the sample. The sequenced material came from PBMCs or T cells enriched from blood (not recorded which). Receptors were obtained from a woman aged 40 to 50 with acute COVID-19.

The genes are TRBV5-1 and TRBJ2-7, with D perhaps matching TRBD2 (5 bases). Germline-derived CDR1 and CDR2 are SGHRS and YFSETQ. Trimming pared 0 bases from V and 4 bases from J, leaving 11 bases between. The CDR3 is 14 residues long. The CDR3 sequence is CASSLDVSGYEQYF. The DNA for the CDR3 is TGCGCCAGCAGCTTGGATGTTTCGGGGTACGAGCAGTACTTC. The whole variable domain, remainder taken from reference TRBV5-1 and TRBJ2-7, is KAGVTQTPRYLIKTRGQQVTLSCSPISGHRSVSWYQQTPGQGLQFLFEYFSETQRNKGNFPGRFSGRQFSNSRSEMNVSTLELGDSALYLCASSLDVSGYEQYFGPGTRLTVT.

The chain uses TRBV15 and TRBJ2-3; 12 bases map to TRBD2. Germline CDR1 is LNHNV and CDR2 is YYDKDF (reference sequence). Trimming at V came to 4 bases and at J to 4 bases, leaving 6 bases not matched to a gene. There are 16 residues in the CDR3. For the CDR3, the DNA is TGTGCCACCAGCAATAGACTAGCGGGGGTAGCAGATACGCAGTATTTT. This encodes CATSNRLAGVADTQYF.

J is TRBJ1-1 and V is TRBV7-2; tentatively, D is TRBD1 (6 bases). Deletions cut 7 bases from V and 0 bases from J, with 15 bases between. The CDR3 is 15 amino acids. Germline V gene data show CDR1 as SGHTA and CDR2 as FQGNSA. The CDR3 DNA is TGTGCCAGCACCCTGGACAGACTCTTGAACACTGAAGCTTTCTTT. This sequence encodes CASTLDRLLNTEAFF.

V gene TRBV21-1 combines with J gene TRBJ2-5; the listed D gene, TRBD2, was not tested against the DNA. TRBV21-1 is described as a pseudogene. The CDR3 contains 16 residues. The CDR3 region has the DNA TGTGCCAGCAGCAAAGTTCGGAAGCGGTTCAGAGAGACCCAGTACTTC. This translates into CASSKVRKRFRETQYF.

The chain combines TRBV13 with TRBJ1-2; tentatively, D is TRBD1 (6 bases). The CDR3 loop spans 13 amino acids. The V gene lost 3 bases and the J gene lost 7 bases, with 12 bases spanning the gap. Germline CDR1 and CDR2: PRHDT and FYEKMQ (reference sequence). The CDR3 region is CASSLGAQRGYTF. In nucleotides, the CDR3 is TGTGCCAGCAGCTTGGGGGCGCAGCGTGGCTACACCTTC.

The rearrangement joins TRBV2 to TRBJ1-6; D uncertain. Germline V gene data show CDR1 as SNHLY and CDR2 as FYNNEI. CDR3 length equals 15 residues. V was clipped by 1 base and J by 9 bases, with 13 bases between them. The DNA for the CDR3 is TGTGCCAGCAGTGAAGTCGGCAGGTTGGGTTCACCCCTCCACTTT. Translating it yields CASSEVGRLGSPLHF.

This chain links TRBV5-1 with TRBJ2-3, with D perhaps matching TRBD1 (5 bases). The germline V and J ends were trimmed by 1 base and 2 bases, with 11 bases remaining between them. Per the germline V gene, CDR1 is SGHRS and CDR2 is YFSETQ. The CDR3 has 15 amino acids. For the CDR3, the DNA is TGCGCCAGCAGCTTGCGAAGGGGCCTCACAGATACGCAGTATTTT. Protein product: CASSLRRGLTDTQYF.

The rearrangement uses TRBV18 and TRBJ2-1; 13 nucleotides line up with TRBD2. Trimming took 5 bases from V and 10 from J; bases not matched to a gene: 8. The germline gives CDR1 KGHSH, CDR2 LQKENI. CDR3 length: 15 residues. The CDR3 DNA reads as TGTGCCAGCTCAACTAGCGGGGGGGCTGCGATGGAGCAGTTCTTC. This sequence encodes CASSTSGGAAMEQFF.

This rearrangement joins TRBV2 to TRBJ2-1; TRBD1 matches 7 bases. The CDR3 extends over 15 amino acids. The germline CDR1 and CDR2 sequences are SNHLY and FYNNEI. The ends lost 3 bases at V and 4 bases at J; junction bases unmatched: 6. The chain's CDR3 is CASSERGLLYNEQFF. CDR3 DNA: TGTGCCAGCAGTGAGAGGGGGCTTTTGTACAATGAGCAGTTCTTC.

The chain uses TRBV6-1 and TRBJ2-2, with D perhaps TRBD1 (5 bases). V was clipped by 1 base and J by 4 bases, with 10 bases between them. Germline assignment: CDR1 MNHNS and CDR2 SASEGT. This CDR3 has 15 residues. The CDR3 loop reads CASSEDRISTGELFF. The CDR3 bases are TGTGCCAGCAGTGAAGACAGGATATCCACCGGGGAGCTGTTTTTT.

The chain couples TRBV27 to TRBJ1-2; 10 bases match TRBD1. The CDR3 length is 15 residues. The V segment lost 5 bases and the J segment 0 bases; nucleotides outside the gene matches: 3. Looked up from germline, CDR1 is MNHEY and CDR2 is SMNVEV (reference sequence). The DNA for the CDR3 is TGTGCCAGCAGTCCCGGACAGGGGGCTAACTATGGCTACACCTTC. Amino acids: CASSPGQGANYGYTF.

In DNA, the CDR3 is TGTGCCTGGAGCTCCCAGGGGGCAAGGAATTCACCCCTCCACTTT. Translating gives CAWSSQGARNSPLHF. This chain joins TRBV30 and TRBJ1-6, with TRBD1 matching 8 bases. This CDR3 comprises 15 residues. Germline lookup yields CDR1 GTSNPN and CDR2 SVGIG (reference sequence). Trimming took 3 bases from V and 7 from J; bases not matched to a gene: 8.

The chain recombines TRBV2 with TRBJ1-2, with D hard to call. Trimming cost V 1 base and J 6 bases, with 6 bases left between them. The germline V gene encodes CDR1 SNHLY and CDR2 FYNNEI. This CDR3 spans 12 amino acids. CDR3 coding DNA: TGTGCCAGCAGTGAAGTGCTAAATGGCTACACCTTC. Translation gives CASSEVLNGYTF.

The CDR3 nucleotides are TGTGCCACTCCACTGAGCGGGGTCTATGGCTACACCTTC. Protein: CATPLSGVYGYTF. This rearrangement joins TRBV18 to TRBJ1-2; unclear D gene. Trimming took off 10 bases at V and 4 bases at J, with 16 bases between the two ends. The CDR3 is made up of 13 amino acids. Germline CDR1 and CDR2: KGHSH and LQKENI.

The J gene is TRBJ1-2, the V gene TRBV4-1; D not certain. CDR3 size: 14 residues. Germline-derived CDR1 and CDR2 are MGHRA and YSYEKL. The V and J ends lost 0 bases and 7 bases respectively, with 12 bases between them. CDR3 amino acids: CASSQDFRTGGYTF. Here the CDR3 DNA reads TGCGCCAGCAGCCAAGATTTTCGGACTGGTGGCTACACCTTC.

This rearrangement joins TRBV10-2 to TRBJ1-1; D may be TRBD1 (6 bases). The CDR3 sequence is 16 residues long. The ends were cut back, 0 bases at V and 3 bases at J, with 14 bases in the middle. Germline lookup yields CDR1 WSHSY and CDR2 SAAADI. The CDR3 DNA reads TGCGCCAGCAGTGAGTCGAGGGGGGGCTTATACACTGAAGCTTTCTTT. Its translation: CASSESRGGLYTEAFF.

The CDR3, as DNA: TGTGCCAGCAGCCAAGAGGACACTTCAAACACTGAAGCTTTCTTT. Amino acid sequence: CASSQEDTSNTEAFF. This chain connects TRBV4-2 to TRBJ1-1; TRBD1 is a possible D gene (5 bases). CDR1 and CDR2 from the germline V gene are LGHNA and YNFKEQ. Trimming shortened V by 0 bases and J by 2 bases, and 10 bases separated the two germline ends. The CDR3 totals 15 residues.

This sequence joins TRBV19 and TRBJ1-3; D remains unclear. Germline V gene data show CDR1 as LNHDA and CDR2 as SQIVND (reference sequence). The CDR3 length is 12 residues. Trimming removed 7 bases at V and 3 bases at J, with 7 bases between. The CDR3 protein is CASMRFGNTIYF. The CDR3 region has the DNA TGTGCCAGTATGCGGTTTGGAAACACCATATATTTT.

This clone was seen a handful of times. The chain has TRBV4-1 and TRBJ2-7; 8 bases are shared with TRBD1. Unmatched junction bases numbered 3, after V lost 3 bases and J lost 2 bases. Germline V gene data show CDR1 as MGHRA and CDR2 as YSYEKL. The CDR3 loop spans 14 amino acids. CDR3 bases: TGCGCCAGCAGCCATGGACAGGGTCCCTACGAGCAGTACTTC. Encoded protein: CASSHGQGPYEQYF.

The rearrangement links TRBV19 to TRBJ1-5; no firm D call. V lost 4 bases to trimming and J lost 2 bases, with 9 bases between them. The CDR3 runs to 14 residues. CDR1 is LNHDA, CDR2 SQIVND, per germline (reference sequence). DNA of the CDR3: TGTGCCAGTAGTACAGACGGGGGCAATCAGCCCCAGCATTTT. Protein sequence: CASSTDGGNQPQHF. Combining the CDR3 with reference TRBV19 and TRBJ1-5 gives the whole variable domain DGGITQSPKYLFRKEGQNVTLSCEQNLNHDAMYWYRQDPGQGLRLIYYSQIVNDFQKGDIAEGYSVSREKKESFPLTVTSAQKNPTAFYLCASSTDGGNQPQHFGDGTRLSIL.

V usage is TRBV5-1 and J usage is TRBJ1-4, with D perhaps matching TRBD1 (5 bases). This CDR3 comprises 14 residues. Germline CDR1 is SGHRS and CDR2 is YFSETQ. Trimming shortened V by 0 bases and J by 7 bases, and 10 bases separated the two germline ends. Here the CDR3 reads CASSLEGMGEKLFF. In DNA, the CDR3 is TGCGCCAGCAGCTTGGAGGGGATGGGTGAAAAACTGTTTTTT.

V and J are TRBV15 and TRBJ2-7; the D gene is possibly TRBD1 (6 bases). Trimming removed 3 bases at V and 2 bases at J, with 11 bases between. The CDR3 runs to 14 residues. Germline V lookup: CDR1 LNHNV, CDR2 YYDKDF (reference sequence). CDR3 DNA sequence: TGTGCCACCAGCAGTTTACAGGGACCCTACGAGCAGTACTTC. Amino acid sequence: CATSSLQGPYEQYF.

DNA for the CDR3: TGTGCCAGCAGTTTGGGACAGGGCTCGGGGGAGCAGTACTTC. It encodes CASSLGQGSGEQYF. The chain couples TRBV28 to TRBJ2-7; 9 positions agree with TRBD1. The CDR3 consists of 14 residues. Per the germline V gene, CDR1 is MDHEN and CDR2 is SYDVKM. The V segment lost 3 bases and the J segment 7 bases; nucleotides outside the gene matches: 7.

CDR3 loop: CASSPRQGTNEKLFF. The CDR3 bases are TGTGCCAGCAGCCCGAGACAGGGAACTAATGAAAAACTGTTTTTT. V and J are TRBV5-4 and TRBJ1-4, with 7 bases fitting TRBD1. J lost 1 base, V lost 4 bases, and 4 bases had no gene match. This CDR3 spans 15 amino acids. From germline, CDR1 is SGHNT and CDR2 YYREEE (reference sequence).